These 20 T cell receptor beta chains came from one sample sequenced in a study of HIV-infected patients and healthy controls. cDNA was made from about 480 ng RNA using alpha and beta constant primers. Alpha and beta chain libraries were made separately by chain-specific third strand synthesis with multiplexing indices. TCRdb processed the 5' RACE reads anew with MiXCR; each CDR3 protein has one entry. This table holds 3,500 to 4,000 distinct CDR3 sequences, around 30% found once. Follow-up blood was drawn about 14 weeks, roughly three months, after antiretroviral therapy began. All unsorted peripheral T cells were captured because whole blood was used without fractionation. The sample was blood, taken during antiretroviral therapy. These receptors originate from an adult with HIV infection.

DNA of the CDR3: TGTGCCAGCGGCCCAACAGGGGGCTCCCGGGGCACAGATACGCAGTATTTT. It is translated as CASGPTGGSRGTDTQYF. This sequence joins TRBV7-8 and TRBJ2-3; 9 bases align to TRBD1. From germline, CDR1 is SGHVS and CDR2 FQNEAQ. V shed 8 bases, J shed 1 base, and the junction held 13 bases outside the gene matches. CDR3 length: 17 amino acids. Looking up the rest from reference TRBV7-8 and TRBJ2-3 gives the full variable domain: GAGVSQSPRYKVAKRGQDVALRCDPISGHVSLFWYQQALGQGPEFLTYFQNEAQLDKSGLPSDRFFAERPEGSVSTLKIQRTQQEDSAVYLCASGPTGGSRGTDTQYFGPGTRLTVL.

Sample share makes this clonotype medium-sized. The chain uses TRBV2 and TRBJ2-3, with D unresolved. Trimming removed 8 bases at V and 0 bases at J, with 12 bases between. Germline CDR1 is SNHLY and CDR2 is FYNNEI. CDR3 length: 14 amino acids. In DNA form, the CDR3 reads TGTGCCAGCGGAGACCTTTGGAGCACAGATACGCAGTATTTT. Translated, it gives CASGDLWSTDTQYF.

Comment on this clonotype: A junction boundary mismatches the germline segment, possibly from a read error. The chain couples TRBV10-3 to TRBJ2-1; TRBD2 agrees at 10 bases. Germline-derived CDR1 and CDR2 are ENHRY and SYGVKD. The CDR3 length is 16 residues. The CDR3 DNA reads TGTGCCATCAGCCAAGCGGGGGGGCCCCCTAACAATGAGCAGTTATTC. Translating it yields CAISQAGGPPNNEQLF.

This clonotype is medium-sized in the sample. CDR3 nucleotide sequence: TGTGCCAGCAGCTTGGTGACAGGGGGCTCGGAAAAACTGTTTTTT. Its protein is CASSLVTGGSEKLFF. This rearrangement joins TRBV7-6 to TRBJ1-4, with 10 bases fitting TRBD1. Trimming removed 3 bases from V and 8 bases from J; junction bases left unmatched: 6. Germline V gene data show CDR1 as SGHVS and CDR2 as FNYEAQ. CDR3 size: 15 residues.

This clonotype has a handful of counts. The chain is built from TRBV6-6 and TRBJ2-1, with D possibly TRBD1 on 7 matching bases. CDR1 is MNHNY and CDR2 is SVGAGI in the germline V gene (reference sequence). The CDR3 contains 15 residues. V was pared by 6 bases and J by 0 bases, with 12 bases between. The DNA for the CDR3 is TGTGCCAGCAGCCCCAGGGGGGCCTCCTACAATGAGCAGTTCTTC. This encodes CASSPRGASYNEQFF.

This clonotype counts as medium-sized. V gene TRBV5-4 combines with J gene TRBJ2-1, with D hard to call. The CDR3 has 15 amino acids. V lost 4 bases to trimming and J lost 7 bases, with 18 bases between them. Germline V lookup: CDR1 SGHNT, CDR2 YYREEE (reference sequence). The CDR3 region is CASSLDTGGRNEQFF. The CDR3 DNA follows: TGTGCCAGCAGCCTTGACACCGGCGGACGAAATGAGCAGTTCTTC.

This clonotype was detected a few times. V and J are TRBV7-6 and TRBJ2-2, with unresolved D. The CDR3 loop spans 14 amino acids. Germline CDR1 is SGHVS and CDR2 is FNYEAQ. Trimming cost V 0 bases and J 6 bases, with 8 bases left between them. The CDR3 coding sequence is TGTGCCAGCAGCTTAGCGGTTCTAGCCGGGGAGCTGTTTTTT. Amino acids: CASSLAVLAGELFF.

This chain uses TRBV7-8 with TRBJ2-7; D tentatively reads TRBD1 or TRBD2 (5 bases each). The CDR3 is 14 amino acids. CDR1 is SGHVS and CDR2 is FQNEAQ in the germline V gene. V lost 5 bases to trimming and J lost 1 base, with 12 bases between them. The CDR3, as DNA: TGTGCCAGCAGCCGGGACGAGAGATCCTACGAGCAGTACTTC. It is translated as CASSRDERSYEQYF.

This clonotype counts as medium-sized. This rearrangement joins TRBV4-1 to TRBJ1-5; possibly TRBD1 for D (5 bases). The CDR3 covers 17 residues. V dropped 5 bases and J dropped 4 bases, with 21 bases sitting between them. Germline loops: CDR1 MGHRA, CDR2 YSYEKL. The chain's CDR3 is CASSNHQGGPGNQPQHF. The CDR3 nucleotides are TGCGCCAGCAGCAACCATCAGGGTGGACCGGGAAATCAGCCCCAGCATTTT.

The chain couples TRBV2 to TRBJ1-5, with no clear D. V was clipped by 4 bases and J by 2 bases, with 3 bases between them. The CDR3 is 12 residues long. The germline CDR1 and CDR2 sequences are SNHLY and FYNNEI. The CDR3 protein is CASSVGNQPQHF. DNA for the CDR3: TGTGCCAGCAGTGTGGGCAATCAGCCCCAGCATTTT.

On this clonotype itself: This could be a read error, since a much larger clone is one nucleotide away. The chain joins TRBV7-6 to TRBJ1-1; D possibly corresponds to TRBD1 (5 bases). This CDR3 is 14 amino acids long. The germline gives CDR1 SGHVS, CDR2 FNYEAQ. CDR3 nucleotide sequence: TGTGCCATCAGCTTAGGGGAGGCCCACACTGAAGCTTTCTTT. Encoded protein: CAISLGEAHTEAFF. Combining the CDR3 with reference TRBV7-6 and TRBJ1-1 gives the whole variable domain GAGVSQSPRYKVTKRGQDVALRCDPISGHVSLYWYRQALGQGPEFLTYFNYEAQQDKSGLPNDRFSAERPEGSISTLTIQRTEQRDSAMYRCAISLGEAHTEAFFGQGTRLTVV.

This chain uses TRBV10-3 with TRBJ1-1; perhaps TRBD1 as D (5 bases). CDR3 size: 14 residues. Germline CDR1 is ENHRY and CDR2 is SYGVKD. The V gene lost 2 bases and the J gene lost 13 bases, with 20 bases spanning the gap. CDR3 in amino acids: CAISEPGSVAQDFF. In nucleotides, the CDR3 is TGTGCCATCAGTGAGCCAGGGTCGGTCGCGCAAGATTTCTTT.

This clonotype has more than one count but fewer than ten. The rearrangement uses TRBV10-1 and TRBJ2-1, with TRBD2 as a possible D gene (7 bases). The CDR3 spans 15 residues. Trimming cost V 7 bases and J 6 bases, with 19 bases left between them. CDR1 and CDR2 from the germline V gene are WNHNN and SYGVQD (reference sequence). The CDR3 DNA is TGCGCCAGCACCTGGGGGGGCCAAGCCAGCAATGAGCAGTTCTTC. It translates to CASTWGGQASNEQFF.

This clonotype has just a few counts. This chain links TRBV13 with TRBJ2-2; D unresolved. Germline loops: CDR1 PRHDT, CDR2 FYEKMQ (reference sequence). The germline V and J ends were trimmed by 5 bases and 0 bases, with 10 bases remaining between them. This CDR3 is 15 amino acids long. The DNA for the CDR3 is TGTGCCAGCAGCCCCCCGGCTCCGAACACCGGGGAGCTGTTTTTT. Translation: CASSPPAPNTGELFF.

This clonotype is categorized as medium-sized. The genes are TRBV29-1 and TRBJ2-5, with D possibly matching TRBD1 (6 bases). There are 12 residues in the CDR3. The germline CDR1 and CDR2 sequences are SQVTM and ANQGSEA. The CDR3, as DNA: TGCAGTTTAGGGGGTAGCGCAGAGACCCAGTACTTC. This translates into CSLGGSAETQYF.

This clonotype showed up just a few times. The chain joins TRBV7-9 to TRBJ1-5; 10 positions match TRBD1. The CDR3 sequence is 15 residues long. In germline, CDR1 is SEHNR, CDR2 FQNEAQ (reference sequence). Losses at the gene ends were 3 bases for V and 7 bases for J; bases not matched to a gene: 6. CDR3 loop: CASSLGQGSNQPQHF. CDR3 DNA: TGTGCCAGCAGCTTGGGACAGGGGTCGAACCAGCCCCAGCATTTT.

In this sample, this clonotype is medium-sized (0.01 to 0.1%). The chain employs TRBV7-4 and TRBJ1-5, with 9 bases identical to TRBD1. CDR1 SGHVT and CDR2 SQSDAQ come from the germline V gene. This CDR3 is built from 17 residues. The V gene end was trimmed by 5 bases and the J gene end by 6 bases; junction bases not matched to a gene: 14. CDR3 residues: CASSPRGPQGASQPQHF. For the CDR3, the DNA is TGTGCCAGCAGCCCAAGAGGCCCACAGGGGGCCAGTCAGCCCCAGCATTTT.

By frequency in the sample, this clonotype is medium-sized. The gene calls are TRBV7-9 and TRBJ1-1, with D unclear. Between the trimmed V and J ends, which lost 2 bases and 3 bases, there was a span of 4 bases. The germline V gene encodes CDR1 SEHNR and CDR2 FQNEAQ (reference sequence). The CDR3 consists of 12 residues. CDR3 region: CASSLLDTEAFF. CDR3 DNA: TGTGCCAGCAGCTTACTTGACACTGAAGCTTTCTTT.

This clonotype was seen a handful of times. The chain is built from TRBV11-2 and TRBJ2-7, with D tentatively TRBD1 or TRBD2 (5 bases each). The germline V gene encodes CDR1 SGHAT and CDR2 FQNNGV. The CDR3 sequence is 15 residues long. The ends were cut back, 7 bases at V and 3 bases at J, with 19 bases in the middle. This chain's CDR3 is CASTLLPGRHYEQYF. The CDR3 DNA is TGTGCCAGCACCCTCCTTCCGGGGCGGCACTACGAGCAGTACTTC.

CDR3: CARSSGGSYEQYF. DNA for the CDR3: TGCGCCAGAAGTAGCGGGGGATCCTACGAGCAGTACTTC. The chain recombines TRBV5-1 with TRBJ2-7, with 9 bases lining up with TRBD2. Unmatched junction bases numbered 4, after V lost 8 bases and J lost 1 base. Germline V lookup: CDR1 SGHRS, CDR2 YFSETQ. This CDR3 has 13 residues.